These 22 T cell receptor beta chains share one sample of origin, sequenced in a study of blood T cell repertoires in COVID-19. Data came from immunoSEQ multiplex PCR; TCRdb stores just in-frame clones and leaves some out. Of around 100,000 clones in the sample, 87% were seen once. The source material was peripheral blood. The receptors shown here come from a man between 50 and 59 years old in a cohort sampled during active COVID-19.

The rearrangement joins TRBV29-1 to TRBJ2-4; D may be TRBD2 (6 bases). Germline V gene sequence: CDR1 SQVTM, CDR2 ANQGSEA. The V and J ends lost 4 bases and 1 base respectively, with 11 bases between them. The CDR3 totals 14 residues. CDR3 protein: CSVGVGGAKNIQYF. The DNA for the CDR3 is TGCAGCGTTGGAGTTGGGGGGGCCAAAAACATTCAGTACTTC.

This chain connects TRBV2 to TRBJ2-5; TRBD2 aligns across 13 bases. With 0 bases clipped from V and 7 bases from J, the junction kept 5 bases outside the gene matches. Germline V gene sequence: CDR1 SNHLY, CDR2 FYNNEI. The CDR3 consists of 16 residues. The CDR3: CASSEAGTSGAGTQYF. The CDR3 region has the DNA TGTGCCAGCAGTGAAGCAGGGACTAGCGGGGCGGGGACCCAGTACTTC. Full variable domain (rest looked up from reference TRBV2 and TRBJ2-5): EPEVTQTPSHQVTQMGQEVILRCVPISNHLYFYWYRQILGQKVEFLVSFYNNEISEKSEIFDDQFSVERPDGSNFTLKIRSTKLEDSAMYFCASSEAGTSGAGTQYFGPGTRLLVL.

The CDR3 DNA reads TGCGCCAGCAGCCGCCCTAGCTGGGTAACCGAAAAACTGTTTTTT. Translated: CASSRPSWVTEKLFF. This sequence joins TRBV4-1 and TRBJ1-4; D gene ambiguous. The CDR3 covers 15 residues. V lost 4 bases and J 8 bases, leaving 17 bases between the germline ends. Germline V gene data show CDR1 as MGHRA and CDR2 as YSYEKL.

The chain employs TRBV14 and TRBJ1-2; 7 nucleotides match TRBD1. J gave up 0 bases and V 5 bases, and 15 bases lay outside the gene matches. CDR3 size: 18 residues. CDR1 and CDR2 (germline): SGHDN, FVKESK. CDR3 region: CASSFTPGTDRANYGYTF. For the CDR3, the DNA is TGTGCCAGCAGCTTTACGCCCGGGACAGATAGGGCTAACTATGGCTACACCTTC.

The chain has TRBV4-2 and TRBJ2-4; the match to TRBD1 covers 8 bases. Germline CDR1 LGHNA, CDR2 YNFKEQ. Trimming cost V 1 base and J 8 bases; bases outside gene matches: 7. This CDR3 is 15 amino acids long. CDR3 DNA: TGTGCCAGCAGCCAAGCCGGGGACAGGAATGACATTCAGTACTTC. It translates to CASSQAGDRNDIQYF.

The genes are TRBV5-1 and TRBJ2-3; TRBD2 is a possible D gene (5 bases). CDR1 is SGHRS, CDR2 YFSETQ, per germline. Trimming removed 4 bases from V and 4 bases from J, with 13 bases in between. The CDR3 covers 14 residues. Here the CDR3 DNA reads TGCGCCAGCAGCGGAATCGGGGTGGCAGATACGCAGTATTTT. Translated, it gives CASSGIGVADTQYF. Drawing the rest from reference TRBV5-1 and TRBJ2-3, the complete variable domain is KAGVTQTPRYLIKTRGQQVTLSCSPISGHRSVSWYQQTPGQGLQFLFEYFSETQRNKGNFPGRFSGRQFSNSRSEMNVSTLELGDSALYLCASSGIGVADTQYFGPGTRLTVL.

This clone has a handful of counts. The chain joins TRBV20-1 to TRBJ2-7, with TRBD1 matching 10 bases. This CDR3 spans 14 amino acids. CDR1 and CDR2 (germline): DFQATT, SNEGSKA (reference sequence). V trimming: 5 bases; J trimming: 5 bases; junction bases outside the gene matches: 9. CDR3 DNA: TGCAGTGCTGGTGGCGGGACAGGGGCTAACGAGCAGTACTTC. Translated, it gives CSAGGGTGANEQYF.

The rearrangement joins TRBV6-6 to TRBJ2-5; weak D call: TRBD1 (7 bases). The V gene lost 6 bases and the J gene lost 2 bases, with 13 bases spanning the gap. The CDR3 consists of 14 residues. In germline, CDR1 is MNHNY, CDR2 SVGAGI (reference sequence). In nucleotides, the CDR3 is TGTGCCAGCAGCCGCGGGGACAGACAAGAGACCCAGTACTTC. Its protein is CASSRGDRQETQYF.

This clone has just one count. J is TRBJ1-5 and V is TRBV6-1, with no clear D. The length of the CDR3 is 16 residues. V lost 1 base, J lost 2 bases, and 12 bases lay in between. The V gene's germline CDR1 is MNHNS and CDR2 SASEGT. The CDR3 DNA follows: TGTGCCAGCAGTGAAGTTAGTGGTTCTGGCAATCAGCCCCAGCATTTT. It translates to CASSEVSGSGNQPQHF.

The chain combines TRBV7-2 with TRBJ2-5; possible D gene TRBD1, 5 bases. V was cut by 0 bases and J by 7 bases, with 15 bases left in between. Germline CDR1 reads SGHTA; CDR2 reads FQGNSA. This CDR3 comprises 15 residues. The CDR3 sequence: CASSLAALWGGTQYF. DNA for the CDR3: TGTGCCAGCAGCTTAGCGGCCCTCTGGGGCGGGACCCAGTACTTC.

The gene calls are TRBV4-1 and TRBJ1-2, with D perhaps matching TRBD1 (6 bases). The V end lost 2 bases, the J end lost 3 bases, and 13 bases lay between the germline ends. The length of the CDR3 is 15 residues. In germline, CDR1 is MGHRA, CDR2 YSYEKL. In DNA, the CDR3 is TGCGCCAGCAGCCAAAGTTCAGGGGATTACTATGGCTACACCTTC. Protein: CASSQSSGDYYGYTF.

In DNA form, the CDR3 reads TGTGCCAGCTCTCGTTATGCGGATACGCAGTATTTT. Residues: CASSRYADTQYF. This chain connects TRBV9 to TRBJ2-3; D ambiguous. The CDR3 length is 12 residues. V lost 7 bases to trimming and J lost 6 bases, with 12 bases between them. Germline CDR1 and CDR2: SGDLS and YYNGEE. Full variable domain (missing parts from reference TRBV9 and TRBJ2-3): DSGVTQTPKHLITATGQRVTLRCSPRSGDLSVYWYQQSLDQGLQFLIQYYNGEERAKGNILERFSAQQFPDLHSELNLSSLELGDSALYFCASSRYADTQYFGPGTRLTVL.

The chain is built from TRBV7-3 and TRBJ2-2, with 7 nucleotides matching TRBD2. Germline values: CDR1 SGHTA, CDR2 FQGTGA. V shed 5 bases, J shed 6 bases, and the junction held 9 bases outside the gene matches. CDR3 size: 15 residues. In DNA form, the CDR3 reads TGTGCCAGCAGCCCAAGCCCTAGCGGTTCCGGGGAGCTGTTTTTT. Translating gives CASSPSPSGSGELFF.

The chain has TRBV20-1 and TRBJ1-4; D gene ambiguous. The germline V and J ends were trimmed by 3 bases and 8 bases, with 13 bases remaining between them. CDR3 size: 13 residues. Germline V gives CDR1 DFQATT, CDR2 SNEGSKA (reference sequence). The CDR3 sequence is CSASRREDEKLFF. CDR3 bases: TGCAGTGCTAGTCGGAGGGAGGACGAAAAACTGTTTTTT.

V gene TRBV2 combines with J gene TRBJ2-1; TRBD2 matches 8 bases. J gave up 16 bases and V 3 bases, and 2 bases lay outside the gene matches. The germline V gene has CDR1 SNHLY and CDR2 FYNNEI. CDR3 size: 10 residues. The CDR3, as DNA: TGTGCCAGCAGTGATCGGACTAGCTTCTTC. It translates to CASSDRTSFF.

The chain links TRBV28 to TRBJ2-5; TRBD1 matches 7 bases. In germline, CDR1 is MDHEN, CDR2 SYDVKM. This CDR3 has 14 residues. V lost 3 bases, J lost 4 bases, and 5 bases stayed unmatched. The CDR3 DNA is TGTGCCAGCAGTTTGACAGGGACCGTAGAGACCCAGTACTTC. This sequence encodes CASSLTGTVETQYF.

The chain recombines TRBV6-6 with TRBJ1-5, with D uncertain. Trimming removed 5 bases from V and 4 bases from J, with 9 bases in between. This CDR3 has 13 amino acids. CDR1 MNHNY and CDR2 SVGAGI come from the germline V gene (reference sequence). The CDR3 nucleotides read TGTGCCAGCAGTCCCCTCTTAAATCAGCCCCAGCATTTT. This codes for CASSPLLNQPQHF.

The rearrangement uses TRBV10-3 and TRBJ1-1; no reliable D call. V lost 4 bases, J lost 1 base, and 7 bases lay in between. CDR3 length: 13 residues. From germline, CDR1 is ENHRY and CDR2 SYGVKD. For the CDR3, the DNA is TGTGCCATCAGTGTGGCAGGGAACACTGAAGCTTTCTTT. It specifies CAISVAGNTEAFF.

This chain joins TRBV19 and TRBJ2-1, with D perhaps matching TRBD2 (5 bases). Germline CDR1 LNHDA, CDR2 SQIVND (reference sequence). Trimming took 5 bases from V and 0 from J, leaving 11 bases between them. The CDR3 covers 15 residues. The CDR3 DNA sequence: TGTGCCAGTAGTGGGCACCGGGGCTCCTACAATGAGCAGTTCTTC. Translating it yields CASSGHRGSYNEQFF.

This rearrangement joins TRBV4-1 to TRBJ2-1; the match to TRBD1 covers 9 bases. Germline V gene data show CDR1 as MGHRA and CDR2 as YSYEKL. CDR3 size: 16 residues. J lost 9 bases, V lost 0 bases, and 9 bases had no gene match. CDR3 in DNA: TGCGCCAGCAGCCAAGAGAAACAGGGGGCTCGATTTGAGCAGTTCTTC. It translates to CASSQEKQGARFEQFF.

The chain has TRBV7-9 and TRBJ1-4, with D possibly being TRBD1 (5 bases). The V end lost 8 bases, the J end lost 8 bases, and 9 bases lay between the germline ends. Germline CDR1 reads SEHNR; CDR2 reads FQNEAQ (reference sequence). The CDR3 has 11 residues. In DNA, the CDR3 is TGTGCCAGCGGGGGGGTGGAAAAACTGTTTTTT. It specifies CASGGVEKLFF.

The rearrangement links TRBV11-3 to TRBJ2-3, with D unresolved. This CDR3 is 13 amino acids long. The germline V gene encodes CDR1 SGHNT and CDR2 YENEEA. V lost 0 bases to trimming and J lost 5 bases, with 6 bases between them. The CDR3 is CASSLDFQDTQYF. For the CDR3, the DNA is TGTGCCAGCAGCTTAGATTTTCAAGATACGCAGTATTTT.